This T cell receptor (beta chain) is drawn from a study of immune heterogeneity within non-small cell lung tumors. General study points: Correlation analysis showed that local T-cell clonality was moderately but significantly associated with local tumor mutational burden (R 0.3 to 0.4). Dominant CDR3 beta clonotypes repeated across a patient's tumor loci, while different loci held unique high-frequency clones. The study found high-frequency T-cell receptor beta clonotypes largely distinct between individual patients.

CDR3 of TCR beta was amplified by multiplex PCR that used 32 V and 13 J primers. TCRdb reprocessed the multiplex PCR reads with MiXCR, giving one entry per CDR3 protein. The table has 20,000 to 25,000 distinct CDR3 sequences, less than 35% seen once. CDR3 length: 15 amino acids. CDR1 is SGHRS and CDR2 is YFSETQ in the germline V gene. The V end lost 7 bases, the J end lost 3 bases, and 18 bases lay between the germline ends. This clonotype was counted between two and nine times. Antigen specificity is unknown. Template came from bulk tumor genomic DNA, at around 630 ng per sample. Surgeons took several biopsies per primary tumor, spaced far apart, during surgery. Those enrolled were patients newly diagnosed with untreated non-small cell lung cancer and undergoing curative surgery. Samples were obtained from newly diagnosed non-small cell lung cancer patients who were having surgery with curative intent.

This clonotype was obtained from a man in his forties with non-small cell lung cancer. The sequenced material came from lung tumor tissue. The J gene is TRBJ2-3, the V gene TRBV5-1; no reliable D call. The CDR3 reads CASAKEGLFTDTQYF. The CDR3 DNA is TGCGCCAGCGCTAAGGAAGGTCTTTTTACAGATACGCAGTATTTT.